The 30 T cell receptor beta chains presented below share a single source sample, sequenced in a study of human T cells and chemical hapten exposure. The time point denotes: patch test 1, 2 weeks after DPC sensitization. The treatment denotes: therapeutic diphenylcyclopropenone sensitization with weekly scalp DPC. Each CDR3 protein gets one entry after TCRdb re-called the RACE reads with MiXCR. The sample lists fewer than 400,000 distinct CDR3 sequences; about 7% were seen once. The source material was whole blood, sampled in connection with sensitization to the hapten diphenylcyclopropenone (DPC). Source of these receptors: a woman between 18 and 29 years old with alopecia areata. Some clones in this sample may be carry-over from other donors' samples.

This chain joins TRBV9 and TRBJ2-6; 7 bases fit TRBD1. Germline V gives CDR1 SGDLS, CDR2 YYNGEE. This CDR3 has 18 amino acids. The V gene end was trimmed by 4 bases and the J gene end by 4 bases; junction bases not matched to a gene: 14. The CDR3 region has the DNA TGTGCCAGCAGCAACCGGGACAGCTACATAGGGGGGGCCAACGTCCTGACTTTC. Protein: CASSNRDSYIGGANVLTF.

V usage is TRBV18 and J usage is TRBJ1-1; D uncertain. CDR1 and CDR2 from the germline V gene are KGHSH and LQKENI. The V end lost 6 bases, the J end lost 5 bases, and 10 bases lay between the germline ends. This CDR3 is built from 12 residues. The CDR3 coding sequence is TGTGCCAGCTCGGCGCGGTTAACTGAAGCTTTCTTT. Translating gives CASSARLTEAFF. Combining the CDR3 with reference TRBV18 and TRBJ1-1 gives the whole variable domain NAGVMQNPRHLVRRRGQEARLRCSPMKGHSHVYWYRQLPEEGLKFMVYLQKENIIDESGMPKERFSAEFPKEGPSILRIQQVVRGDSAAYFCASSARLTEAFFGQGTRLTVV.

In this sample, this clonotype turned up a few times. V usage is TRBV20-1 and J usage is TRBJ1-4; D is ambiguous. The CDR3 is 16 residues long. Germline V lookup: CDR1 DFQATT, CDR2 SNEGSKA (reference sequence). V was clipped by 0 bases and J by 3 bases, with 14 bases between them. CDR3 sequence: CSARDTRVAPNEKLFF. CDR3 DNA sequence: TGCAGTGCTAGAGATACCCGGGTAGCACCTAATGAAAAACTGTTTTTT.

This clonotype has ten or more counts. The gene calls are TRBV3-1 and TRBJ1-1; D gene unclear. The CDR3 has 15 amino acids. V was pared by 4 bases and J by 1 base, with 13 bases between. Germline V CDR1 and CDR2: LGHDT, YNNKEL (reference sequence). CDR3: CASSRWADQNTEAFF. The CDR3 bases are TGTGCCAGCAGCCGGTGGGCAGATCAGAACACTGAAGCTTTCTTT.

The sample holds many counts of this clonotype. The chain is built from TRBV7-9 and TRBJ2-5; a possible D gene is TRBD1 (6 bases). Trimming removed 5 bases at V and 5 bases at J, with 15 bases between. The CDR3 covers 14 residues. CDR1 is SEHNR and CDR2 is FQNEAQ in the germline V gene (reference sequence). This chain's CDR3 is CASSPDRSRETQYF. Here the CDR3 DNA reads TGTGCCAGCAGCCCCGACAGGTCCCGGGAGACCCAGTACTTC.

The chain recombines TRBV27 with TRBJ1-1; no clear D gene. Trimming shortened V by 5 bases and J by 5 bases, and 15 bases separated the two germline ends. The CDR3 covers 14 residues. CDR1 MNHEY and CDR2 SMNVEV come from the germline V gene (reference sequence). CDR3 bases: TGTGCCAGCAGTAAACAGTTAGAAGGAACTGAAGCTTTCTTT. Protein product: CASSKQLEGTEAFF.

In its sample, this clonotype was seen a few times. The chain joins TRBV18 to TRBJ2-1, with D perhaps TRBD2 (7 bases). V dropped 3 bases and J dropped 4 bases, with 13 bases sitting between them. This CDR3 is 15 amino acids long. In germline, CDR1 is KGHSH, CDR2 LQKENI. The CDR3 here is CASSPGRGPYNEQFF. Here the CDR3 DNA reads TGTGCCAGCTCACCGGGGCGGGGGCCATACAATGAGCAGTTCTTC.

This clonotype was seen repeatedly, ten times or more. This rearrangement joins TRBV20-1 to TRBJ2-3; D unresolved. Germline assignment: CDR1 DFQATT and CDR2 SNEGSKA (reference sequence). This CDR3 is built from 10 residues. V was cut by 5 bases and J by 8 bases, with 8 bases left in between. The CDR3 spells CSADLSTQYF. In DNA, the CDR3 is TGCAGTGCTGACCTAAGTACGCAGTATTTT.

This chain joins TRBV7-2 and TRBJ2-5; 11 bases are a match to TRBD2. After removal of 4 bases from V and 4 bases from J, the junction contained 5 bases not matched to a gene. Germline V gene sequence: CDR1 SGHTA, CDR2 FQGNSA. The CDR3 consists of 15 residues. The CDR3 is CASSYSGGALETQYF. CDR3 sequence (DNA): TGTGCCAGCAGCTATAGCGGGGGGGCCCTAGAGACCCAGTACTTC.

This clonotype was detected a few times. V gene TRBV2 combines with J gene TRBJ2-2; 7 nucleotides match TRBD1. Germline loops: CDR1 SNHLY, CDR2 FYNNEI. CDR3 length equals 17 residues. V lost 4 bases to trimming and J lost 11 bases; unmatched junction nucleotides: 19. The CDR3 protein is CASSVGWTGRGRGELFF. The CDR3, as DNA: TGTGCCAGCAGTGTTGGATGGACAGGTCGGGGTCGAGGCGAGCTGTTTTTT.

This chain joins TRBV6-6 and TRBJ1-6, with D hard to call. With 5 bases removed from V and 8 bases from J, the gap between germline ends came to 13 bases. The CDR3 consists of 14 residues. The germline CDR1 and CDR2 sequences are MNHNY and SVGAGI (reference sequence). The CDR3 DNA sequence: TGTGCCAGCAGTCGCAGTTACGGTGATTCACCCCTCCACTTT. Translation gives CASSRSYGDSPLHF.

This sequence joins TRBV11-2 and TRBJ1-2; possibly TRBD1 for D (6 bases). The V gene's germline CDR1 is SGHAT and CDR2 FQNNGV. The CDR3 consists of 16 residues. V shed 1 base and J shed 2 bases, with 14 bases lying between them. CDR3 sequence: CASSLGTAISNYGYTF. The CDR3 DNA follows: TGTGCCAGCAGCTTAGGGACAGCCATTTCCAACTATGGCTACACCTTC.

This clonotype appeared a few times. V and J are TRBV5-5 and TRBJ2-3; 7 bases line up with TRBD1. CDR1 and CDR2 (germline): SGHKS, YYEKEE (reference sequence). The length of the CDR3 is 16 residues. The ends lost 4 bases at V and 4 bases at J; junction bases unmatched: 12. As DNA, the CDR3 is TGTGCCAGCAGCCGCTTGCAGGGGCAGGGGGCAGATACGCAGTATTTT. Translating gives CASSRLQGQGADTQYF.

This clonotype was observed at least ten times. The chain has TRBV20-1 and TRBJ1-4, with TRBD1 identical over 8 bases. Losses at the gene ends were 5 bases for V and 8 bases for J; bases not matched to a gene: 7. Germline loops: CDR1 DFQATT, CDR2 SNEGSKA (reference sequence). This CDR3 has 13 amino acids. The CDR3 DNA reads TGCAGTGCTCAGACAGGGGCCGGGGAAAAACTGTTTTTT. It translates to CSAQTGAGEKLFF.

In DNA form, the CDR3 reads TGTGCCAGCAGCTTAGGACATCAGCCCCAGCATTTT. The encoded protein is CASSLGHQPQHF. The chain employs TRBV9 and TRBJ1-5; D unclear. This CDR3 contains 12 residues. V lost 4 bases and J 5 bases, leaving 7 bases between the germline ends. Germline loops: CDR1 SGDLS, CDR2 YYNGEE.

The table lists this clonotype with many counts. This chain links TRBV15 with TRBJ1-5, with D hard to call. CDR1 and CDR2 (germline): LNHNV, YYDKDF (reference sequence). This CDR3 has 14 amino acids. Trimming shortened V by 6 bases and J by 0 bases, and 9 bases separated the two germline ends. CDR3: CATSEDDSNQPQHF. In DNA form, the CDR3 reads TGTGCCACCAGTGAGGACGATAGCAATCAGCCCCAGCATTTT.

In this sample, this clonotype turned up a few times. The chain couples TRBV19 to TRBJ2-5; D remains ambiguous. V dropped 5 bases and J dropped 5 bases, with 6 bases sitting between them. From germline, CDR1 is LNHDA and CDR2 SQIVND (reference sequence). This CDR3 region has 11 residues. CDR3 loop: CASSFHETQYF. The CDR3 bases are TGTGCCAGTAGTTTTCACGAGACCCAGTACTTC.

This clonotype was counted between two and nine times. The genes are TRBV2 and TRBJ1-4, with D hard to call. This CDR3 spans 12 amino acids. The V end was cut by 1 base, the J end by 10 bases, with 7 bases between. Germline values: CDR1 SNHLY, CDR2 FYNNEI. As DNA, the CDR3 is TGTGCCAGCAGTGAAGAGGTGGCAAAACTGTTTTTT. It codes for CASSEEVAKLFF.

This clonotype was counted only a few times. The chain joins TRBV5-5 to TRBJ1-1, with D uncertain. Trimming cost V 1 base and J 8 bases, with 9 bases left between them. This CDR3 contains 12 residues. From germline, CDR1 is SGHKS and CDR2 YYEKEE (reference sequence). The DNA of the CDR3 is TGTGCCAGCAGCTTGTTGAGGGCGGAAGCTTTCTTT. Amino acid sequence: CASSLLRAEAFF.

This clonotype was counted between two and nine times. The chain is built from TRBV5-1 and TRBJ1-1; D gene unclear. Germline CDR1 SGHRS, CDR2 YFSETQ. The CDR3 extends over 16 amino acids. V lost 2 bases and J 5 bases, leaving 19 bases between the germline ends. In nucleotides, the CDR3 is TGCGCCAGCAGCTTCTCTGATGGGCCGGCCGGAACTGAAGCTTTCTTT. It encodes CASSFSDGPAGTEAFF.

This clonotype was picked up a small number of times. The J gene is TRBJ1-1, the V gene TRBV24-1; TRBD1 aligns across 7 bases. V lost 2 bases to trimming and J lost 4 bases; unmatched junction nucleotides: 0. The CDR3 has 13 amino acids. Germline V lookup: CDR1 KGHDR, CDR2 SFDVKD. The CDR3 DNA follows: TGTGCCACCAGTGATTCAGGGGGCACTGAAGCTTTCTTT. Its translation: CATSDSGGTEAFF.

The chain has TRBV4-3 and TRBJ2-5; 11 bases fit TRBD2. Germline-derived CDR1 and CDR2 are LGHNA and YSLEER. The CDR3 length is 16 residues. V dropped 4 bases and J dropped 5; count of bases not matched to a gene: 9. CDR3 in amino acids: CASSRYSGGASETQYF. Written as DNA, the CDR3 is TGCGCCAGCAGCCGTTATAGCGGGGGGGCCAGTGAGACCCAGTACTTC.

The chain links TRBV12-3 or TRBV12-4 to TRBJ2-4; D is perhaps TRBD1 (5 bases). V was clipped by 5 bases and J by 0 bases, with 14 bases between them. This CDR3 contains 16 residues. The CDR3 sequence: CASSLAQGVAKNIQYF. DNA for the CDR3: TGTGCCAGCAGTCTTGCCCAGGGCGTAGCCAAAAACATTCAGTACTTC.

The table lists this clonotype with a few counts. This rearrangement joins TRBV7-2 to TRBJ1-2, with 7 bases that match TRBD1. This CDR3 spans 15 amino acids. Germline assignment: CDR1 SGHTA and CDR2 FQGNSA. The J segment lost 4 bases and the V segment lost 4 bases, leaving 9 bases of the junction unmatched. The DNA for the CDR3 is TGTGCCAGCAGCTCCGGCGACAGGGTTGGCTATGGCTACACCTTC. This encodes CASSSGDRVGYGYTF.

J is TRBJ2-1 and V is TRBV27, with D tentatively TRBD2 (6 bases). Trimming took 6 bases from V and 10 from J, leaving 19 bases between them. CDR3 length: 14 residues. Germline values: CDR1 MNHEY, CDR2 SMNVEV (reference sequence). The chain's CDR3 is CASSFGTPQAEQFF. DNA for the CDR3: TGTGCCAGCAGCTTTGGGACTCCCCAGGCAGAGCAGTTCTTC.

The sample holds many counts of this clonotype. The chain combines TRBV6-2 or TRBV6-3 with TRBJ2-3; a weak D match, TRBD1 (5 bases). V was clipped by 5 bases and J by 6 bases, with 12 bases between them. Germline CDR1 and CDR2: MNHEY and SVGEGT. The CDR3 is made up of 13 amino acids. The DNA for the CDR3 is TGTGCCAGCAGTCAACAGGTTCGGGATACGCAGTATTTT. This sequence encodes CASSQQVRDTQYF.

This clonotype was counted a few times. This chain links TRBV2 with TRBJ2-1; 9 bases are shared with TRBD2. The length of the CDR3 is 14 residues. CDR1 is SNHLY and CDR2 is FYNNEI in the germline V gene. V lost 7 bases, J lost 6 bases, and 7 bases stayed unmatched. Here the CDR3 reads CASISGTSFNEQFF. The CDR3 DNA reads as TGTGCCAGCATCAGTGGGACTAGCTTCAATGAGCAGTTCTTC.

This clonotype has a count of ten or more. V gene TRBV7-9 combines with J gene TRBJ1-1; no definite D call. The CDR3 is 15 residues long. The V gene lost 0 bases and the J gene lost 0 bases, with 8 bases spanning the gap. The germline V gene has CDR1 SEHNR and CDR2 FQNEAQ (reference sequence). DNA for the CDR3: TGTGCCAGCAGCTTAGCGGAGATACTGAACACTGAAGCTTTCTTT. Protein sequence: CASSLAEILNTEAFF.

Here the CDR3 DNA reads TGTGCCAGCAGTGAATCGGGCAGGGTCTATAATTCACCCCTCCACTTT. Translation gives CASSESGRVYNSPLHF. V and J are TRBV25-1 and TRBJ1-6; possible D gene TRBD1, 5 bases. The V end lost 1 base, the J end lost 3 bases, and 10 bases lay between the germline ends. This CDR3 is built from 16 residues. The germline V gene has CDR1 MGHDK and CDR2 SYGVNS.

This chain connects TRBV7-6 to TRBJ1-1, with D tentatively TRBD1 (6 bases). Per the germline V gene, CDR1 is SGHVS and CDR2 is FNYEAQ. This CDR3 is built from 16 residues. With 2 bases removed from V and 1 base from J, the gap between germline ends came to 14 bases. CDR3: CASSLRGMEENTEAFF. As DNA, the CDR3 is TGTGCCAGCAGCTTAAGGGGGATGGAGGAGAACACTGAAGCTTTCTTT.